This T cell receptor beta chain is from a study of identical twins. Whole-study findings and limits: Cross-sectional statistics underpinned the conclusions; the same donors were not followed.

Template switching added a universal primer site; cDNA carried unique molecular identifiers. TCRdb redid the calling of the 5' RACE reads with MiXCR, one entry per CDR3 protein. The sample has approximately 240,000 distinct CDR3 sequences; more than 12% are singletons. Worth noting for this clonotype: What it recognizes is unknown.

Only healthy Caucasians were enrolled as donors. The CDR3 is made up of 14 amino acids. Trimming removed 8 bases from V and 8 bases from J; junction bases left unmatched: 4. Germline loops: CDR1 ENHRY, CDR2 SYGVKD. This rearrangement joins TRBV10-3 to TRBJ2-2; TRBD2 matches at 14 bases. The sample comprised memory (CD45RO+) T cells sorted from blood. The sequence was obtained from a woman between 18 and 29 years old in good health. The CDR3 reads CAIGLAGGRGELFF. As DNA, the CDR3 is TGTGCCATCGGACTAGCGGGAGGAAGGGGGGAGCTGTTTTTT.